This entry is about one TCR beta chain. The table came from immunoSEQ multiplex PCR; TCRdb's copy has only in-frame clones and leaves some out. This table holds roughly 100,000 clones, 91% found once. This entry belongs to a study of T cell changes during pregnancy in multiple sclerosis. The sample in question was peripheral blood, obtained after pregnancy. The receptor's source is a female donor in good health, enrolled as a control in a pregnancy study.

The CDR3 loop reads CASSDSAGGYEQFF. The CDR3, as DNA: TGTGCCAGCAGTGATTCTGCGGGCGGATATGAGCAGTTCTTC. The rearrangement joins TRBV6-4 to TRBJ2-1; tentatively, D is TRBD2 (5 bases). This CDR3 has 14 amino acids. Germline V gives CDR1 MRHNA, CDR2 SNTAGT. V lost 3 bases and J lost 8, with 14 bases in between.